The present T cell receptor (beta chain) was sequenced within a study of OX40 agonist ivuxolimab in advanced cancers. The overall study: Each patient was given ivuxolimab into a vein every 2 weeks, at 0.01 to 10 mg/kg. Notes on the study in general: Low normalized clonal expansion also occurred in some nonresponding patients.

This CDR3 contains 13 residues. Germline assignment: CDR1 SGHAT and CDR2 FQNNGV. V was pared by 2 bases and J by 7 bases, with 9 bases between. Patients were ruled out by autoimmune disease history or systemic immunosuppression. The table came from immunoSEQ multiplex PCR; TCRdb's copy has only in-frame clones and leaves some out. The sample yields 55,000 to 80,000 clones, 92% seen once. Turning to this clone: Its target is not known.

V and J are TRBV11-2 and TRBJ1-5; possible D gene TRBD1, 6 bases. The clonotype originates from an adult with an advanced solid tumor such as melanoma, head and neck, liver or kidney cancer. This specimen was CD4+ or CD8+ T cells sorted from blood, taken in a trial of the OX40 agonist ivuxolimab. The CDR3 is CASSLTQGQPQHF. The CDR3 nucleotides read TGTGCCAGCAGCTTAACCCAGGGGCAGCCCCAGCATTTT.